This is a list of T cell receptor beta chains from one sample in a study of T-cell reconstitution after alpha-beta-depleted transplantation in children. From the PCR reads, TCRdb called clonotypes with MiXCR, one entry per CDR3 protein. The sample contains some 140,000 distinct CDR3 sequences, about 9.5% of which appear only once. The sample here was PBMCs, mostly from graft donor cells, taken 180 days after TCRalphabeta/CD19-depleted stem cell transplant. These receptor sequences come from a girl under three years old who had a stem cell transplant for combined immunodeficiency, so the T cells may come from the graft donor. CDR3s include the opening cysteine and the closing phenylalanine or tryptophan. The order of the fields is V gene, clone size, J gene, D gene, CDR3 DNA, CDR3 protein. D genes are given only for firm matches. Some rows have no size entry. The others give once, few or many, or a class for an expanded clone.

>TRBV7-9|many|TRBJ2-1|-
TGTGCCAGCAGCCTCCTCTGGGATGAGCAGTTCTTC
CASSLLWDEQFF
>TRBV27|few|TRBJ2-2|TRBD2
TGTGCCAGCAGCCGACTAGCGGGAGTTGCCGGGGAGCTGTTTTTT
CASSRLAGVAGELFF
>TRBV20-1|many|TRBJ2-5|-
TGCAGTGCTAGAGGTCCACACCGGGATCAACCTTGGCAGTACTTC
CSARGPHRDQPWQYF
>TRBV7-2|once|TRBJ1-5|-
TGTGCCAGCAGCGAATCTTATAGCAATCAGCCCCAGCATTTT
CASSESYSNQPQHF
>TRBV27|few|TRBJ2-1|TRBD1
TGTGCCAGCAGTTTCGGGACAGGGAGCAATGAGCAGTTCTTC
CASSFGTGSNEQFF
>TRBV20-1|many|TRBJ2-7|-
TGCAGTGCTTTATGGTCCTACGAGCAGTACTTC
CSALWSYEQYF
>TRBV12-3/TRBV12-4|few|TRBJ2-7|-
TGTGCCAGCAGTTTATGGGGGGCGGGCTACGAGCAGTACTTC
CASSLWGAGYEQYF
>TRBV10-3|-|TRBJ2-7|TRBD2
TGTGCCAGCCAGGGGACTAGCCGGTACGAGCAGTACTTC
CASQGTSRYEQYF
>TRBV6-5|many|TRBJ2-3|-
TGTGCCAGCAGTTACACCGGGGGAATCACAGATACGCAGTATTTT
CASSYTGGITDTQYF
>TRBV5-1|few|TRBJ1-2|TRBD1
TGCGCCAGCAGCTTTCCGGGACAGAACGGCTACACCTTC
CASSFPGQNGYTF
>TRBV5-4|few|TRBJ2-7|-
TGTGCCAGCAGCTTTGGGCCTTGGGGACTTAGCTCCCCCTACGAGCAGTACTTC
CASSFGPWGLSSPYEQYF
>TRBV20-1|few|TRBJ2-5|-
TGCAGTGCTAGCCGCGGCGGACCGTACCAAGAGACCCAGTACTTC
CSASRGGPYQETQYF
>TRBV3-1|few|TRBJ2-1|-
TGTGCCAGCAGCCGACCGGGGGTTTACAATGAGCAGTTCTTC
CASSRPGVYNEQFF
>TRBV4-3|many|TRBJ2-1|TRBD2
TGCGCCAGCAGCCAAGGACTAGCGGCTTACAATGAGCAGTTCTTC
CASSQGLAAYNEQFF
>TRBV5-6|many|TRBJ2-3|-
TGTGCCAGCAGCTTGGGACAGCAAAGAATCACAGATACGCAGTATTTT
CASSLGQQRITDTQYF
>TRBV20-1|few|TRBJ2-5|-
TGCAGTGCTAGAGATCGAACAAAGGAGTGGGAGACCCAGTACTTC
CSARDRTKEWETQYF
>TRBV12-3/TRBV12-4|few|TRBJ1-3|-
TGTGCCAGCGACCTCAGGGACTCTGGAAACACCATATATTTT
CASDLRDSGNTIYF